Listed below are T cell receptor beta chains from one sample, sequenced in a study of T cell responses to AZD1222 COVID-19 vaccine. Clones were sequenced by immunoSEQ multiplex PCR, and TCRdb holds only the in-frame ones, with some missing. This table has 75,000 to 90,000 clones, 80% to 90% appearing once. This material consisted of peripheral blood, taken 28 days after the second AZD1222 dose. These receptors were collected from an adult who received the AZD1222 COVID-19 vaccine. Both conserved end residues are part of each CDR3. A D gene is named only where the DNA matches it firmly. Clone size is given for some rows only: seen once, a few or many times, or a class if the clone is expanded.

size	V	D	J	DNA	CDR3
-	TRBV5-1	TRBD2	TRBJ2-1	TGCGCCAGCAGCTTAACTAGCGGGAGAGGGTCCTACAATGAGCAGTTCTTC	CASSLTSGRGSYNEQFF
few	TRBV4-3	TRBD2	TRBJ2-5	TGCGCCAGCAGCGCTAGCGGGGGGGCAGAGACCCAGTACTTC	CASSASGGAETQYF
-	TRBV4-3	-	TRBJ1-2	TGCGCCAGCAGCCAAGAGGAGTGGGGAGGCTACACCTTC	CASSQEEWGGYTF
-	TRBV5-4	-	TRBJ2-6	TGTGCCAGCAGCCGACAGGCCTCCACTCTTGGGGCCAACGTCCTGACTTTC	CASSRQASTLGANVLTF
-	TRBV10-1	TRBD1	TRBJ1-5	TGCGCCAGCAGTGAGTCGACAGGGGGGAATCAGCCCCAGCATTTT	CASSESTGGNQPQHF
-	TRBV29-1	-	TRBJ2-2	TGCAGCGTTATGCTAGACCGCACCGGGGAGCTGTTTTTT	CSVMLDRTGELFF
-	TRBV4-2	-	TRBJ2-1	TGTGCCAGCAGCCCCGCCGGGGGCGGCAATGAGCAGTTCTTC	CASSPAGGGNEQFF
-	TRBV29-1	-	TRBJ1-6	TGCAGCGTTCACAGGGCTAATAATTCACCCCTCCACTTT	CSVHRANNSPLHF
once	TRBV4-3	-	TRBJ2-1	TGCGCCAGCAGCCAAGAAAGCTCCGCGGGTCATGAGCAGTTCTTC	CASSQESSAGHEQFF
few	TRBV11-2	TRBD2	TRBJ2-1	TGTGCCAGCAGCAACGATGGGCGGGGGTACCACAATGAGCAGTTCTTC	CASSNDGRGYHNEQFF
-	TRBV7-9	TRBD1	TRBJ1-2	TGTGCCAGCAGCGACAGGGCCTATGGCTACACCTTC	CASSDRAYGYTF
-	TRBV6-5	-	TRBJ2-7	TGTGCCAGCAGTTACTCTACTAGGGCGGCCGAGCAGTACTTC	CASSYSTRAAEQYF
-	TRBV12-3/TRBV12-4	-	TRBJ1-2	TGTGCCAGCAGTTTCCAGGGCGACCTCCCTATGACCTTC	CASSFQGDLPMTF
-	TRBV11-3	TRBD2	TRBJ2-1	TGTGCCAGCAGCGCCCAAGCGGGAGCATTCATCAATGAGCAGTTCTTC	CASSAQAGAFINEQFF
-	TRBV11-3	-	TRBJ1-1	TGTGCCAGCAGCCCTGACTCTGGCCCCAAAGCTTTCTTT	CASSPDSGPKAFF
-	TRBV30	TRBD1	TRBJ1-5	TGTGCCTGGGACAGGGGGCAACGTCAGCCCCAGCATTTT	CAWDRGQRQPQHF
-	TRBV4-2	-	TRBJ2-7	TGTGCCAGCAGCCGAGGCCGGGACTCCTACGAGCAGTACTTC	CASSRGRDSYEQYF
few	TRBV2	-	TRBJ1-5	TGTGCCAGCACCAAAGGGGCAGGCGGCAATCAGCCCCAGCATTTT	CASTKGAGGNQPQHF
-	TRBV5-4	-	TRBJ2-1	TGTGCCAGCAGCTTGTTGGCTGAGCAGTTCTTC	CASSLLAEQFF
once	TRBV2	-	TRBJ1-2	TGTGCCAGCAGTTTAGACAGTGCCCTCTATGGCTACACCTTC	CASSLDSALYGYTF